This is a list of T cell receptor beta chains from one sample in a study of chemoradiotherapy in HPV16-positive cancers. This table comes from immunoSEQ multiplex PCR, and its TCRdb copy is limited to in-frame clones, with some not included. The profile shows tens of thousands of clones, 70% to 90% of them singletons. This sample comprised blood, obtained from a patient who underwent chemoradiotherapy. These receptors all come from a human donor with HPV-associated anogenital cancer. CDR3s include the opening cysteine and the closing phenylalanine or tryptophan. D genes are given only for firm matches. The size of a clone is reported for some rows only, either as once, few or many, or as a class for expanded clones.

V gene: TRBV9; J gene: TRBJ2-2; clone size: NA; CDR3 length: 15; D gene: TRBD1; CDR3 protein: CASSAGQLNLGELFF; CDR3 DNA: TGTGCCAGCAGCGCGGGACAGTTAAATCTGGGGGAGCTGTTTTTT
V gene: TRBV2; J gene: TRBJ2-3; clone size: NA; CDR3 length: 16; D gene: TRBD2; CDR3 protein: CASSGGSGGGTDTQYF; CDR3 DNA: TGTGCCAGCAGTGGTGGTAGCGGGGGGGGCACAGATACGCAGTATTTT
V gene: TRBV14; J gene: TRBJ2-5; clone size: NA; CDR3 length: 16; D gene: TRBD2; CDR3 protein: CASSQLSSGGAETQYF; CDR3 DNA: TGTGCCAGCAGCCAACTTTCTAGCGGGGGGGCGGAGACCCAGTACTTC
V gene: TRBV5-1; J gene: TRBJ2-3; clone size: NA; CDR3 length: 18; D gene: TRBD2; CDR3 protein: CASSLALAGGPGTDTQYF; CDR3 DNA: TGCGCCAGCAGCTTGGCACTAGCGGGGGGGCCTGGCACAGATACGCAGTATTTT
V gene: TRBV11-3; J gene: TRBJ2-5; clone size: NA; CDR3 length: 15; D gene: NA; CDR3 protein: CASSPRRGSQETQYF; CDR3 DNA: TGTGCCAGCAGCCCACGCCGAGGGTCACAAGAGACCCAGTACTTC
V gene: TRBV5-6; J gene: TRBJ2-2; clone size: NA; CDR3 length: 15; D gene: TRBD1; CDR3 protein: CASSLVQGYTGELFF; CDR3 DNA: TGTGCCAGCAGCTTGGTACAGGGGTACACCGGGGAGCTGTTTTTT
V gene: TRBV10-1; J gene: TRBJ2-3; clone size: NA; CDR3 length: 13; D gene: NA; CDR3 protein: CASSAGVSDTQYF; CDR3 DNA: TGCGCCAGCAGTGCCGGGGTTTCAGATACGCAGTATTTT
V gene: TRBV2; J gene: TRBJ2-5; clone size: NA; CDR3 length: 14; D gene: NA; CDR3 protein: CASSVISYQETQYF; CDR3 DNA: TGTGCCAGCAGCGTTATTTCGTACCAAGAGACCCAGTACTTC
V gene: TRBV5-5; J gene: TRBJ2-1; clone size: NA; CDR3 length: 14; D gene: NA; CDR3 protein: CASSFGGSYNEQFF; CDR3 DNA: TGTGCCAGCAGCTTCGGCGGGTCTTACAATGAGCAGTTCTTC
V gene: TRBV4-1; J gene: TRBJ2-3; clone size: NA; CDR3 length: 15; D gene: NA; CDR3 protein: CASSQEVVATDTQYF; CDR3 DNA: TGCGCCAGCAGCCAGGAGGTGGTTGCCACAGATACGCAGTATTTT
V gene: TRBV5-1; J gene: TRBJ2-1; clone size: NA; CDR3 length: 18; D gene: TRBD2; CDR3 protein: CASSSGLAGGRTYNEQFF; CDR3 DNA: TGCGCCAGCAGCTCCGGACTAGCGGGGGGGAGAACCTACAATGAGCAGTTCTTC
V gene: TRBV2; J gene: TRBJ2-1; clone size: once; CDR3 length: 16; D gene: NA; CDR3 protein: CASTLGRPSSYNEQFF; CDR3 DNA: TGTGCCAGCACCCTAGGACGGCCCAGCTCCTACAATGAGCAGTTCTTC
V gene: TRBV7-2; J gene: TRBJ2-3; clone size: once; CDR3 length: 17; D gene: TRBD2; CDR3 protein: CASRSSSGRAGVDTQYF; CDR3 DNA: TGTGCCAGCAGATCTTCTAGCGGGAGGGCCGGTGTAGATACGCAGTATTTT
V gene: TRBV7-2; J gene: TRBJ1-2; clone size: NA; CDR3 length: 13; D gene: NA; CDR3 protein: CASSLGRQTGYTF; CDR3 DNA: TGTGCCAGCAGCTTAGGGCGACAGACTGGCTACACCTTC
V gene: TRBV5-6; J gene: TRBJ2-1; clone size: NA; CDR3 length: 13; D gene: NA; CDR3 protein: CASSFRNYNEQFF; CDR3 DNA: TGTGCCAGCAGCTTCAGGAATTACAATGAGCAGTTCTTC
V gene: TRBV19; J gene: TRBJ1-1; clone size: NA; CDR3 length: 15; D gene: NA; CDR3 protein: CASRGPGLGNTEAFF; CDR3 DNA: TGTGCCAGTAGAGGCCCAGGGCTAGGCAACACTGAAGCTTTCTTT
V gene: TRBV10-3; J gene: TRBJ2-2; clone size: few; CDR3 length: 15; D gene: NA; CDR3 protein: CAISGVAVNTGELFF; CDR3 DNA: TGTGCCATCAGTGGTGTGGCAGTTAACACCGGGGAGCTGTTTTTT
V gene: TRBV30; J gene: TRBJ2-7; clone size: NA; CDR3 length: 16; D gene: TRBD2; CDR3 protein: CAWSGGAGGPSYEQYF; CDR3 DNA: TGTGCCTGGAGTGGTGGAGCGGGGGGGCCCTCCTACGAGCAGTACTTC
V gene: TRBV13; J gene: TRBJ2-3; clone size: few; CDR3 length: 17; D gene: TRBD2; CDR3 protein: CASSHRLAGGSTDTQYF; CDR3 DNA: TGTGCCAGCAGTCACCGACTAGCGGGAGGGAGCACAGATACGCAGTATTTT
V gene: TRBV7-9; J gene: TRBJ1-6; clone size: NA; CDR3 length: 14; D gene: NA; CDR3 protein: CASSLGSNNSPLHF; CDR3 DNA: TGTGCCAGCAGCTTAGGGAGTAATAATTCACCCCTCCACTTT
V gene: TRBV5-6; J gene: TRBJ2-5; clone size: NA; CDR3 length: 14; D gene: NA; CDR3 protein: CASSLLAGRETQYF; CDR3 DNA: TGTGCCAGCAGCTTGTTGGCAGGGCGGGAGACCCAGTACTTC
V gene: TRBV9; J gene: TRBJ2-1; clone size: once; CDR3 length: 12; D gene: NA; CDR3 protein: CASSVGQGRKFF; CDR3 DNA: TGTGCCAGCAGCGTAGGTCAGGGGAGGAAGTTCTTC
V gene: TRBV7-6; J gene: TRBJ1-2; clone size: NA; CDR3 length: 12; D gene: NA; CDR3 protein: CASSLRGFGYTF; CDR3 DNA: TGTGCCAGCAGCTTGCGGGGGTTTGGCTACACCTTC
V gene: TRBV27; J gene: TRBJ2-1; clone size: NA; CDR3 length: 16; D gene: NA; CDR3 protein: CASSLRRWAGWNEQFF; CDR3 DNA: TGTGCCAGCAGTTTAAGGAGGTGGGCAGGGTGGAATGAGCAGTTCTTC
V gene: TRBV11-3; J gene: TRBJ2-7; clone size: NA; CDR3 length: 15; D gene: NA; CDR3 protein: CASSLDGTPPFEQYF; CDR3 DNA: TGTGCCAGCAGCTTAGACGGGACACCCCCCTTCGAGCAGTACTTC
V gene: TRBV15; J gene: TRBJ2-2; clone size: NA; CDR3 length: 15; D gene: NA; CDR3 protein: CATRLDREGTGELFF; CDR3 DNA: TGTGCCACCAGGCTAGACAGGGAGGGCACCGGGGAGCTGTTTTTT
V gene: TRBV7-9; J gene: TRBJ2-7; clone size: NA; CDR3 length: 17; D gene: TRBD2; CDR3 protein: CASSFWGTTSGRSEQYF; CDR3 DNA: TGTGCCAGCAGCTTTTGGGGTACGACTAGCGGGAGAAGCGAGCAGTACTTC
V gene: TRBV5-5; J gene: TRBJ2-7; clone size: NA; CDR3 length: 14; D gene: TRBD1; CDR3 protein: CASSFPGQGNEQYF; CDR3 DNA: TGTGCCAGCAGCTTTCCAGGACAGGGAAACGAGCAGTACTTC
V gene: TRBV5-1; J gene: TRBJ1-2; clone size: NA; CDR3 length: 14; D gene: NA; CDR3 protein: CASTERDGLYGYTF; CDR3 DNA: TGCGCCAGCACTGAGAGGGATGGACTATATGGCTACACCTTC
V gene: TRBV4-2; J gene: TRBJ1-1; clone size: NA; CDR3 length: 16; D gene: TRBD1; CDR3 protein: CASSQDRRTGNTEAFF; CDR3 DNA: TGTGCCAGCAGCCAAGATAGGCGGACAGGGAACACTGAAGCTTTCTTT
V gene: TRBV6-1; J gene: TRBJ1-1; clone size: NA; CDR3 length: 13; D gene: NA; CDR3 protein: CASSSTSNTEAFF; CDR3 DNA: TGTGCCAGCAGTAGTACTTCGAACACTGAAGCTTTCTTT
V gene: TRBV13; J gene: TRBJ2-3; clone size: NA; CDR3 length: 14; D gene: TRBD2; CDR3 protein: CASSILAGVDTQYF; CDR3 DNA: TGTGCCAGCAGCATTTTAGCGGGGGTCGATACGCAGTATTTT
V gene: TRBV19; J gene: TRBJ2-1; clone size: NA; CDR3 length: 18; D gene: TRBD2; CDR3 protein: CASSIGGVRGGTYNEQFF; CDR3 DNA: TGTGCCAGTAGTATAGGTGGGGTTCGCGGGGGGACTTACAATGAGCAGTTCTTC
V gene: TRBV6-5; J gene: TRBJ1-6; clone size: NA; CDR3 length: 15; D gene: TRBD1; CDR3 protein: CASSYAGTGVSPLHF; CDR3 DNA: TGTGCCAGCAGTTACGCCGGGACAGGGGTTTCACCCCTCCACTTT
V gene: TRBV19; J gene: TRBJ2-5; clone size: NA; CDR3 length: 15; D gene: TRBD2; CDR3 protein: CASSMSSGGQETQYF; CDR3 DNA: TGTGCCAGTAGTATGAGTAGCGGGGGGCAAGAGACCCAGTACTTC
V gene: TRBV10-2; J gene: TRBJ2-7; clone size: once; CDR3 length: 14; D gene: TRBD2; CDR3 protein: CASSELGTSGEQYF; CDR3 DNA: TGCGCCAGCAGTGAGTTAGGGACTAGTGGTGAGCAGTACTTC
V gene: TRBV27; J gene: TRBJ2-5; clone size: NA; CDR3 length: 16; D gene: TRBD2; CDR3 protein: CASSAGLAPIQETQYF; CDR3 DNA: TGTGCCAGCAGTGCCGGACTAGCACCAATCCAAGAGACCCAGTACTTC
V gene: TRBV7-2; J gene: TRBJ1-1; clone size: NA; CDR3 length: 11; D gene: NA; CDR3 protein: CASRGGTEAFF; CDR3 DNA: TGTGCCAGCCGGGGGGGCACTGAAGCTTTCTTT
V gene: TRBV7-2; J gene: TRBJ2-3; clone size: NA; CDR3 length: 14; D gene: TRBD1; CDR3 protein: CASREDRGPDTQYF; CDR3 DNA: TGTGCCAGCAGGGAGGACAGGGGACCAGATACGCAGTATTTT
V gene: TRBV10-3; J gene: TRBJ2-1; clone size: few; CDR3 length: 15; D gene: TRBD2; CDR3 protein: CAIMGASGGYNEQFF; CDR3 DNA: TGTGCCATCATGGGAGCTAGCGGGGGGTACAATGAGCAGTTCTTC
V gene: TRBV5-1; J gene: TRBJ1-2; clone size: few; CDR3 length: 15; D gene: TRBD1; CDR3 protein: CASSFGGTGGEGYTF; CDR3 DNA: TGCGCCAGCAGCTTTGGCGGGACAGGGGGCGAGGGCTACACCTTC
V gene: TRBV19; J gene: TRBJ2-5; clone size: NA; CDR3 length: 11; D gene: NA; CDR3 protein: CASGRGETQYF; CDR3 DNA: TGTGCCAGTGGGCGGGGAGAGACCCAGTACTTC
V gene: TRBV6-5; J gene: TRBJ2-1; clone size: NA; CDR3 length: 16; D gene: NA; CDR3 protein: CASSSPMRGSYNEQFF; CDR3 DNA: TGTGCCAGCAGTTCCCCTATGCGGGGATCCTACAATGAGCAGTTCTTC
V gene: TRBV18; J gene: TRBJ2-1; clone size: NA; CDR3 length: 13; D gene: NA; CDR3 protein: CASSSLSRSEQFF; CDR3 DNA: TGTGCCAGCTCGAGCCTCTCCAGGTCTGAGCAGTTCTTC
V gene: TRBV2; J gene: TRBJ2-7; clone size: NA; CDR3 length: 11; D gene: NA; CDR3 protein: CASSGSYEQYF; CDR3 DNA: TGTGCCAGCTCTGGATCCTACGAGCAGTACTTC
V gene: TRBV10-2; J gene: TRBJ2-7; clone size: NA; CDR3 length: 13; D gene: NA; CDR3 protein: CASSRLESDEQYF; CDR3 DNA: TGCGCCAGCAGTCGGCTAGAAAGCGACGAGCAGTACTTC
V gene: TRBV9; J gene: TRBJ2-3; clone size: NA; CDR3 length: 15; D gene: NA; CDR3 protein: CASSVAAGAADTQYF; CDR3 DNA: TGTGCCAGCAGCGTAGCGGCAGGGGCCGCAGATACGCAGTATTTT
V gene: TRBV29-1; J gene: TRBJ2-7; clone size: NA; CDR3 length: 15; D gene: NA; CDR3 protein: CSVEAGIGSSYEQYF; CDR3 DNA: TGCAGCGTTGAAGCGGGGATCGGGTCCTCCTACGAGCAGTACTTC
V gene: TRBV9; J gene: TRBJ2-7; clone size: NA; CDR3 length: 14; D gene: TRBD2; CDR3 protein: CASSLGLGILEQYF; CDR3 DNA: TGTGCCAGCAGCCTGGGACTAGGGATCCTCGAGCAGTACTTC